This T cell receptor (beta chain) appears in the sequencing data of a study of blood T cell repertoires in COVID-19. For the study at large: From the United States, Italy and Spain came samples of acute and convalescent COVID-19. T cells, B-cell-depleted T cells, or PBMCs provided the cDNA or gDNA that served as material.

The table lists this clone with a count of one. V shed 8 bases, J shed 7 bases, and the junction held 13 bases outside the gene matches. The CDR3 consists of 14 residues. Per germline, CDR1 MDHEN and CDR2 SYDVKM. In the authors' methods: Reference gene primers were amplified, and this amplification served to estimate nucleated cell counts. Sequencing used immunoSEQ multiplex PCR; TCRdb keeps in-frame clones, though not all of them. That table gives V, J and clone size, and the DNA gave D and trimming. The repertoire has about 150,000 clones, 80% to 90% of them found once; the top ten carry about 2.4%.

V usage is TRBV28 and J usage is TRBJ1-2; 7 positions match TRBD1. The sample consisted of peripheral blood. The TCR sequence derives from a woman in her seventies with acute or convalescent COVID-19. The CDR3 nucleotides read TGTGCCAGCGGCCTACAGGGGACTTATTCTGGCTACACCTTC. It specifies CASGLQGTYSGYTF.